Included here is one T cell receptor (beta chain) sequence, with context. This table comes from immunoSEQ multiplex PCR, and its TCRdb copy is limited to in-frame clones, with some not included. The table shows roughly 130,000 clones, with roughly 92% occurring only once. This sample was included in a study of control samples from healthy donors and cancer patients. The receptor's source is a man aged 25 to 40 in good health. The sequencing input was blood.

The CDR3 DNA follows: TGTGCCAGTAGTTACCCCGGCGATGAGCAGTTCTTC. It translates to CASSYPGDEQFF. The V call is TRBV19, the J call TRBJ2-1; no clear D gene. Germline lookup yields CDR1 LNHDA and CDR2 SQIVND (reference sequence). V was shortened by 5 bases and J by 8 bases, with 10 bases between the two germline ends. This CDR3 region has 12 residues. The full variable domain, with the rest looked up from reference TRBV19 and TRBJ2-1, is DGGITQSPKYLFRKEGQNVTLSCEQNLNHDAMYWYRQDPGQGLRLIYYSQIVNDFQKGDIAEGYSVSREKKESFPLTVTSAQKNPTAFYLCASSYPGDEQFFGPGTRLTVL.